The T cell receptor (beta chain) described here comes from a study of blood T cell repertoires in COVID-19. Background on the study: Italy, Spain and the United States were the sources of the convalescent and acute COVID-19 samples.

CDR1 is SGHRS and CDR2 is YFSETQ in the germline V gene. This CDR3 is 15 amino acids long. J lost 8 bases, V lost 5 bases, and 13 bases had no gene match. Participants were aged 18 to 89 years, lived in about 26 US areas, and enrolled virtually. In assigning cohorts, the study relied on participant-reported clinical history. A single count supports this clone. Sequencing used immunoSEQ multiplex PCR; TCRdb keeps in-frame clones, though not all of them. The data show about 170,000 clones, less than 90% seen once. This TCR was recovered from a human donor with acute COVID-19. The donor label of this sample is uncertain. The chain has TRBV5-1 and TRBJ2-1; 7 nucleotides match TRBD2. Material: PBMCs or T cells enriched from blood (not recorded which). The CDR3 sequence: CASSIGGDPTHEQFF. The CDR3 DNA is TGCGCCAGCAGTATTGGGGGGGACCCAACACATGAGCAGTTCTTC.